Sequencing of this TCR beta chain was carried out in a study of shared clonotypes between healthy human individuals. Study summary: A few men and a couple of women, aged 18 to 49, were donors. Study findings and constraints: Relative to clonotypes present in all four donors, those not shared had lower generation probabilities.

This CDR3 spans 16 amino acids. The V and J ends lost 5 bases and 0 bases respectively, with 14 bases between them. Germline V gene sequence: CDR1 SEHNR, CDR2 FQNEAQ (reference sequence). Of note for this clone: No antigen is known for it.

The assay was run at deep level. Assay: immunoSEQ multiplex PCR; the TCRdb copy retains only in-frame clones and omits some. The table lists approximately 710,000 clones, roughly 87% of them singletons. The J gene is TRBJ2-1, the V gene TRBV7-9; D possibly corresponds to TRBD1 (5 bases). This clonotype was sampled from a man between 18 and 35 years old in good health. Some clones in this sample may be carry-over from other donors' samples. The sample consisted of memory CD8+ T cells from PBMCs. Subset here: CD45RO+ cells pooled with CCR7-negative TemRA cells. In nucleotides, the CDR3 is TGTGCCAGCAGCCCTAAGGGGATGAGCTCCTACAATGAGCAGTTCTTC. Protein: CASSPKGMSSYNEQFF.